This T cell receptor beta chain stems from a study of blood T cell repertoires in COVID-19. Between the trimmed V and J ends, which lost 3 bases and 9 bases, there was a span of 7 bases. This CDR3 comprises 11 residues. The germline V gene has CDR1 SGHNT and CDR2 YYREEE (reference sequence). Using immunoSEQ multiplex PCR, the repertoire was profiled, and TCRdb retains in-frame clones only, with some absent. The repertoire holds some 56,000 clones, with over 65% as singletons. The sequenced sample consisted of peripheral blood. This clonotype originated in a man older than 75 with COVID-19, enrolled during active disease. The chain employs TRBV5-4 and TRBJ2-1; D uncertain. CDR3 bases: TGTGCCAGCAGCTACTGGGCTGAGCAGTTCTTC. This sequence encodes CASSYWAEQFF.